This T cell receptor beta chain originates from a study of CD8 T cells in Susac syndrome. As concerns this clonotype: Its antigen is not known.

Study-wide points: The relatively small number of individuals in the TCR sequencing and HLA analysis was acknowledged by the study.

Reverse transcription of about 0.5 to 1 ug RNA used random hexamers. Amplification of TCR beta CDR3 was carried out by immunoSEQ multiplex PCR, which covered 54 Vbeta and 13 Jbeta segments. One entry per CDR3 protein, called by TCRdb with MiXCR from the immunoSEQ multiplex PCR reads. Of 250,000 to 350,000 distinct CDR3 sequences listed, about 90% are singletons. The CDR3 covers 17 residues. V lost 5 bases to trimming and J lost 4 bases; unmatched junction nucleotides: 10. Germline values: CDR1 MNHNS, CDR2 SASEGT. The sample taken for sequencing was CD4+ T cells from PBMCs. This sequence originates from a human donor with multiple sclerosis. The gene calls are TRBV6-1 and TRBJ2-1; 11 positions match TRBD2. In nucleotides, the CDR3 is TGTGCCAGCAGTCCGTTGACTAGCGGGGCGGGTTACAATGAGCAGTTCTTC. Residues: CASSPLTSGAGYNEQFF.